A selection of T cell receptor beta chains follows, all from one sample in a study of blood T cell repertoires in COVID-19. Some clones are missing from TCRdb's copy, which holds only in-frame ones; the method was immunoSEQ multiplex PCR. Of under 200,000 clones listed, 70% to 80% are singletons. Sequencing was carried out using peripheral blood. The receptors shown here come from a man aged 60 to 75 with acute or convalescent COVID-19. The CDR3 runs from the conserved cysteine through the conserved F or W. D genes are given only for firm matches. Rows give clone size only sometimes, using once, few, many, or a class for an expanded clone.

clone size,J gene,D gene,V gene,CDR3 DNA,CDR3 protein
-,TRBJ2-7,-,TRBV30,TGTGCCTGGAGCCCCGATTGGGCAGAAGGCCACGAGCAGTACTTC,CAWSPDWAEGHEQYF
-,TRBJ1-6,-,TRBV7-8,TGTGCCAGCAGCTTAAAGGATACAGGCCCTTCACCCCTCCACTTT,CASSLKDTGPSPLHF
-,TRBJ2-3,-,TRBV10-3,TGTGCCATCAGTGAGTCGGACGGGGGCACAGATACGCAGTATTTT,CAISESDGGTDTQYF
-,TRBJ2-1,TRBD2,TRBV2,TGTGCCAGCAGTGTAGCTGGGCGCGGGGGAAACAATGAGCAGTTCTTC,CASSVAGRGGNNEQFF
-,TRBJ1-1,-,TRBV3-1/TRBV3-2,TGTGCCAGCAGCCAATATACGGCTGAAGCTTTCTTT,CASSQYTAEAFF
few,TRBJ1-2,TRBD1,TRBV2,TGTGCCAGCAGGACAGGGCGTAACTATGGCTACACCTTC,CASRTGRNYGYTF
-,TRBJ2-7,TRBD1,TRBV9,TGTGCCAGCAGCGTAGGTGGGCAGGGGGTCTACGAGCAGTACTTC,CASSVGGQGVYEQYF
-,TRBJ2-1,TRBD2,TRBV9,TGTGCCAGCAGCCATAGTATAACTAGCGGGGCGCCTCGGGAGCAGTTCTTC,CASSHSITSGAPREQFF
-,TRBJ2-1,TRBD1,TRBV6-5,TGTGCCAGCAGCTTGACAGGGATAGCCAATGAGCAGTTCTTC,CASSLTGIANEQFF
-,TRBJ1-2,-,TRBV6-5,TGTGCCAGCAGTCAGGGCAGGGTTTATGGCTACACCTTC,CASSQGRVYGYTF
-,TRBJ2-7,-,TRBV19,TGTGCCAGTAGTATAACTGGAGGGTCCTACGAGCAGTACTTC,CASSITGGSYEQYF
-,TRBJ1-5,-,TRBV28,TGTGCCAGCAGCCGGACACTATTAGGTCAGCCCCAGCATTTT,CASSRTLLGQPQHF
-,TRBJ1-1,-,TRBV6-6,TGTGCCAGCAACGAGGGCCGCCTGGCTTTCTTT,CASNEGRLAFF
-,TRBJ1-6,-,TRBV10-2,TGCGCCAGCTCCGACAGGAAGGATTCACCCCTCCACTTT,CASSDRKDSPLHF
-,TRBJ1-4,-,TRBV6-1,TGTGCCAGCAGTGTCTCAGAGAGGTACGGAAATGAAAAACTGTTTTTT,CASSVSERYGNEKLFF
-,TRBJ1-1,TRBD1,TRBV28,TGTGCCAGCATCCTACAGGGGGTGAACACTGAAGCTTTCTTT,CASILQGVNTEAFF
-,TRBJ2-7,TRBD1,TRBV19,TGTGCCAGTAGTCCCGGGACAGCCTACGAGCAGTACTTC,CASSPGTAYEQYF
-,TRBJ1-6,-,TRBV5-1,TGCGCCAGCAGCTTGGCCGGGTCCGGGTCCTATAATTCACCCCTCCACTTT,CASSLAGSGSYNSPLHF
-,TRBJ2-5,-,TRBV13,TGTGCCAGCAGCCCTGGACTGGCCAGGACCCAGTACTTC,CASSPGLARTQYF
few,TRBJ2-7,TRBD1,TRBV10-3,TGTGCCATCACGGGACAGGGCTCCCCCGAGCAGTACTTC,CAITGQGSPEQYF
once,TRBJ1-6,TRBD1,TRBV11-2,TGTGCCAGCAGCCCCGGGACAGGGTCGGGGATTTCACCCCTCCACTTT,CASSPGTGSGISPLHF
-,TRBJ2-1,TRBD1,TRBV6-2/TRBV6-3,TGTGCCAGCAGTTTACGACAGGGGGTTTACTACAATGAGCAGTTCTTC,CASSLRQGVYYNEQFF
-,TRBJ2-7,TRBD1,TRBV4-1,TGCGCCAGCAGCCAAGGTGAAGGGGGCGACGACTACGAGCAGTACTTC,CASSQGEGGDDYEQYF
-,TRBJ1-2,TRBD1,TRBV19,TGTGCCAGTAGTATAGCAGGACAGGGAAACTATGGCTACACCTTC,CASSIAGQGNYGYTF
-,TRBJ2-3,TRBD2,TRBV6-1,TGTGCCAGCAGTGAAGCGCCGGGACTAGCAGATACGCAGTATTTT,CASSEAPGLADTQYF
few,TRBJ2-5,-,TRBV7-3,TGTGCCAGCAGCCCAGGCGCAGGCCGCAACCAAGAGACCCAGTACTTC,CASSPGAGRNQETQYF
once,TRBJ1-6,-,TRBV30,TGTGCCTGGGCAAGCGGGGGGCTATCCTATAATTCACCCCTCCACTTT,CAWASGGLSYNSPLHF
-,TRBJ2-3,TRBD1,TRBV7-9,TGTGCCAGCAGCTTAGACTTGGACAGGGCAGATACGCAGTATTTT,CASSLDLDRADTQYF
-,TRBJ2-2,TRBD2,TRBV5-1,TGCGCCAGCAGCGGGACTAGCGGGGCGGCCGAGCTGTTTTTT,CASSGTSGAAELFF
medium-sized,TRBJ2-3,-,TRBV2,TGTGCCAGCAGTGCGGAGTGGGGGGGCCACACAGATACGCAGTATTTT,CASSAEWGGHTDTQYF
-,TRBJ2-5,-,TRBV7-9,TGTGCCAGCAGCACCTTCGGGGTACTCACAGAGACCCAGTACTTC,CASSTFGVLTETQYF